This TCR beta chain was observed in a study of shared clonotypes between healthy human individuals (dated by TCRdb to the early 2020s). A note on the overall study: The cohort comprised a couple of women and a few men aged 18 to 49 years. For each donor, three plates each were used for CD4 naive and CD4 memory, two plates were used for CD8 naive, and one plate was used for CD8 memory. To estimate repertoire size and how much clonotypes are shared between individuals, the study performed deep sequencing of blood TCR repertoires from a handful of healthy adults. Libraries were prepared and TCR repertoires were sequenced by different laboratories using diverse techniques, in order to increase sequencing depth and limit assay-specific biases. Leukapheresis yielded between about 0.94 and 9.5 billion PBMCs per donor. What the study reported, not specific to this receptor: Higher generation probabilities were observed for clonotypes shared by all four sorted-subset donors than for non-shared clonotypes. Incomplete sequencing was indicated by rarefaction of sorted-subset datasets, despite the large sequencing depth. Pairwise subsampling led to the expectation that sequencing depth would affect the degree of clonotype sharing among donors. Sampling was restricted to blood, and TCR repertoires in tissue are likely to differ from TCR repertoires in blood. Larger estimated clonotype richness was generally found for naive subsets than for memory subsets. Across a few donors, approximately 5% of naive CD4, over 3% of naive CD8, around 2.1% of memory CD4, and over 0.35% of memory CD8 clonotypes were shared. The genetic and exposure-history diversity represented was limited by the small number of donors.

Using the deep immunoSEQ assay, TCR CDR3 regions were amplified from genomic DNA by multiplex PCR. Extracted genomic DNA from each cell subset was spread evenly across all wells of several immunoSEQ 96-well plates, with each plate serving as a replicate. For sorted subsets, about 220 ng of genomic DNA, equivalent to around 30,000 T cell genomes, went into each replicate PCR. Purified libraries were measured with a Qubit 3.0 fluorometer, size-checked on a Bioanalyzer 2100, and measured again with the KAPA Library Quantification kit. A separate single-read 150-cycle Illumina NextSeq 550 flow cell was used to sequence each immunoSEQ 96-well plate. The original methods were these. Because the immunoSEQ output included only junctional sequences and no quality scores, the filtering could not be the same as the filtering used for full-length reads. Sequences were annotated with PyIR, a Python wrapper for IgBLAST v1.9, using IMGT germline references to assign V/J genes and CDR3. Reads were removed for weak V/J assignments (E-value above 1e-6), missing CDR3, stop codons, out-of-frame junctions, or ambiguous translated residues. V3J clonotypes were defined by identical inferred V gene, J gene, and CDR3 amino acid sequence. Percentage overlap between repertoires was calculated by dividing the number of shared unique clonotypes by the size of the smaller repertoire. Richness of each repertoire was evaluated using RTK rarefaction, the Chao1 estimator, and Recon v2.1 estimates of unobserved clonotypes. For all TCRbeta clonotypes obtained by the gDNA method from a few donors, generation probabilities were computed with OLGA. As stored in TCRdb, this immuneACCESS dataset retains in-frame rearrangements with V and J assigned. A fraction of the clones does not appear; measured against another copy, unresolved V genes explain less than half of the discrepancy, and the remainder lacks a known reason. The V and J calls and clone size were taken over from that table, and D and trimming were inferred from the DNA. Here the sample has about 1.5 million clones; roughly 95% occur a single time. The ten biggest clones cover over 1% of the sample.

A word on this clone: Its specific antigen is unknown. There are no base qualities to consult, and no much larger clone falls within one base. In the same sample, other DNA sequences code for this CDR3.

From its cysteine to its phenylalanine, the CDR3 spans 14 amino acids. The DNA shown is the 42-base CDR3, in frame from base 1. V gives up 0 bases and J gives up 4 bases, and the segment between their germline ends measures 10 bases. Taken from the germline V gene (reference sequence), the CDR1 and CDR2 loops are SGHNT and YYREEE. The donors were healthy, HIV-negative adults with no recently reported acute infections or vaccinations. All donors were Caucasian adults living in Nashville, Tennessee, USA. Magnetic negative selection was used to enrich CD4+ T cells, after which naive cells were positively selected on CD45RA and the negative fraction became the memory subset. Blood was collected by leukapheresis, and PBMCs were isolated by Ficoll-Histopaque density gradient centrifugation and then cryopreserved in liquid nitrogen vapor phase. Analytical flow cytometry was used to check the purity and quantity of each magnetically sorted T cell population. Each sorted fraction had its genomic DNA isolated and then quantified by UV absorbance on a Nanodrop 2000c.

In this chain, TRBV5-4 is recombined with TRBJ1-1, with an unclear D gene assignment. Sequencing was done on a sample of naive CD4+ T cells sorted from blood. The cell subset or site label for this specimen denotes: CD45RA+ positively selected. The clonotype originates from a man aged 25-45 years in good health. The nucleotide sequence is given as TGTGCCAGCAGCTTGGCGTCGGGAAGCACTGAAGCTTTCTTT. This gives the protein CASSLASGSTEAFF.